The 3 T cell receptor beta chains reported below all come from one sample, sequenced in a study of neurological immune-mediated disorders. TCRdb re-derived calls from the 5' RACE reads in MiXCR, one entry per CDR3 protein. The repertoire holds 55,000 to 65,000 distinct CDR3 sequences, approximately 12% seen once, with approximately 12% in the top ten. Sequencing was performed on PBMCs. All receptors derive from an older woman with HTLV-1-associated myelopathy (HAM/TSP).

CDR3 bases: TGTGCCAGCAGCCCAGGGGGAGACACCGGGGAGCTGTTTTTT. Amino acid sequence: CASSPGGDTGELFF. The chain joins TRBV7-2 to TRBJ2-2; 7 bases map to TRBD1. The germline V gene encodes CDR1 SGHTA and CDR2 FQGNSA. V dropped 5 bases and J dropped 3; count of bases not matched to a gene: 3. The CDR3 is 14 residues long.

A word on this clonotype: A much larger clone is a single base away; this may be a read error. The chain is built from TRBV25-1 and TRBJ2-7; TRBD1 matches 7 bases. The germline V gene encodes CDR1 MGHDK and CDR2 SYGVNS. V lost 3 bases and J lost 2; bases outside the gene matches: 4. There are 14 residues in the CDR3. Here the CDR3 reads CASSELGQTYEQYF. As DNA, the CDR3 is TGTGCCAGCAGTGAGTTGGGACAGACCTACGAGCAGTACTTC.

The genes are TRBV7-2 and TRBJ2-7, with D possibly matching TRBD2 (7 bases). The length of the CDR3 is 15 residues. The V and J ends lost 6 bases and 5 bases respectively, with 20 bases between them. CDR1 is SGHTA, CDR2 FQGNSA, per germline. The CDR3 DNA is TGTGCCAGCAGGATGGATGGGGGGGGCTGGAACGAGCAGTACTTC. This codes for CASRMDGGGWNEQYF.